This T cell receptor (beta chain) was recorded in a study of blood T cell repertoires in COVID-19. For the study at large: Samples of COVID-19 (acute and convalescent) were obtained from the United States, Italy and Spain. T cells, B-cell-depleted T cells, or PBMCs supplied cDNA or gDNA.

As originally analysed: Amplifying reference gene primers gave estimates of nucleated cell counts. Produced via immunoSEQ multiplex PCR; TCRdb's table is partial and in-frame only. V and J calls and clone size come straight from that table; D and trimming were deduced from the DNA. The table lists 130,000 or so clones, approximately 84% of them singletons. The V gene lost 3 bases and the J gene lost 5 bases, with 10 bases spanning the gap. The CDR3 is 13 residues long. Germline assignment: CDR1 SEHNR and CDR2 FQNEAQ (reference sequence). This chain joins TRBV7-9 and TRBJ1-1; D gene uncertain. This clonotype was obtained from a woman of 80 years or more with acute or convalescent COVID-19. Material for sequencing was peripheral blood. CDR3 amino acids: CASSFNRVTEAFF. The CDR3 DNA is TGTGCCAGCAGCTTCAACCGGGTGACTGAAGCTTTCTTT.